This T cell receptor beta chain was captured in a study of cytomegalovirus exposure and HLA in healthy donors. Study-wide findings and caveats: CMV antigen specificity of a few CMV-associated chains was confirmed in vitro. Altogether, some 170 TCR beta chains were recorded as cytomegalovirus-associated.

Concerning this clone itself: Its matching antigen is unknown.

The protocol was immunoSEQ multiplex PCR, while the TCRdb copy is restricted to in-frame clones and leaves out a portion. The sample yields about 350,000 clones, roughly 87% seen once. The sequence came from a woman in her thirties in good health and CMV-seropositive. Sequencing used PBMCs.

CDR3 nucleotide sequence: TGTGCCAGCAGTTCGGTAAAGGGGCCGAACACTGAAGCTTTCTTT. Translated: CASSSVKGPNTEAFF. The chain employs TRBV28 and TRBJ1-1, with D perhaps matching TRBD1 (5 bases). Germline V CDR1 and CDR2: MDHEN, SYDVKM. The CDR3 has 15 residues. Trimming shortened V by 4 bases and J by 1 base, and 13 bases separated the two germline ends.